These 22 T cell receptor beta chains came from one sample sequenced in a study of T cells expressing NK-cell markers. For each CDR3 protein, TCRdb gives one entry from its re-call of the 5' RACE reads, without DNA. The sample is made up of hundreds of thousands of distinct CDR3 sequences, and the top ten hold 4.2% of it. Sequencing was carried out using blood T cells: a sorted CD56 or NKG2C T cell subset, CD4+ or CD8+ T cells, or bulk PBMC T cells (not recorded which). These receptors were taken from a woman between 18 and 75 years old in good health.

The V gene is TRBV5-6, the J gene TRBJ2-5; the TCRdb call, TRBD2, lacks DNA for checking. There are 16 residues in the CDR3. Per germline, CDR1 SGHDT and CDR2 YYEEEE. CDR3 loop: CASSWALAPLQETQYF.

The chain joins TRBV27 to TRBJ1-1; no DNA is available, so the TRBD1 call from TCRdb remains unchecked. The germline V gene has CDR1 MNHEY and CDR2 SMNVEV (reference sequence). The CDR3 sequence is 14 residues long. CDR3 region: CASSLSGVPSEAFF.

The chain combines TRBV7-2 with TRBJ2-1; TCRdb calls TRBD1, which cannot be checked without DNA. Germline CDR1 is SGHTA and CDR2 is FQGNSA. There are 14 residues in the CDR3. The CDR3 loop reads CASSPDRLYNEQFF.

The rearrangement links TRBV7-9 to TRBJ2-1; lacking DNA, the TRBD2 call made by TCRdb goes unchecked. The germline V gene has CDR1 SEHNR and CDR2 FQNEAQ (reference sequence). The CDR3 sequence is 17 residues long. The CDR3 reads CASSPGRTGGVPNEQFF.

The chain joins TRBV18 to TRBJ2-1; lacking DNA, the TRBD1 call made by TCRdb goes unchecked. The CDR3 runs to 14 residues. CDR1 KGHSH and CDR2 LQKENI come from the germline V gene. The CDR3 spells CASSPGQAYNEQFF.

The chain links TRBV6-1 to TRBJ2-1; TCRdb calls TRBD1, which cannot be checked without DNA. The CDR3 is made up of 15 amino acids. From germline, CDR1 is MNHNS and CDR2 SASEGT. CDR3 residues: CASSARDRRDNEQFF.

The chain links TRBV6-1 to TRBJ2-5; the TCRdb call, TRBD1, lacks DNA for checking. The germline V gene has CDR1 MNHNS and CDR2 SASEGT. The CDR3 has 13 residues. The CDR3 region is CASSRGPYETQYF.

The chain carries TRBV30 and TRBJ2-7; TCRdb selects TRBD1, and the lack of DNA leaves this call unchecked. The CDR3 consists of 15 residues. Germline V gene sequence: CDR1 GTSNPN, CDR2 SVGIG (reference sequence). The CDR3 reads CAWKNRDSDLYEQYF.

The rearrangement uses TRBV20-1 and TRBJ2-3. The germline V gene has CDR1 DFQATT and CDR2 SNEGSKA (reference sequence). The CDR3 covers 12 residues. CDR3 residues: CSAPWRTDTQYF.

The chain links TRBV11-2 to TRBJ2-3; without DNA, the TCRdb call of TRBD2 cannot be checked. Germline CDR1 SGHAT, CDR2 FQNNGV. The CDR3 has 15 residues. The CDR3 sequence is CASTPGGLSTDTQYF.

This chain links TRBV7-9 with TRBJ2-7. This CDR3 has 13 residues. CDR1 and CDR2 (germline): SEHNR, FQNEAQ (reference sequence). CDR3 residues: CASSLAGEYEQYF.

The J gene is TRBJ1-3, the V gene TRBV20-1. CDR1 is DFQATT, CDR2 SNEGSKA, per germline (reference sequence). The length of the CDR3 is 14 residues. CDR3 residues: CSAPQYNSGNTIYF.

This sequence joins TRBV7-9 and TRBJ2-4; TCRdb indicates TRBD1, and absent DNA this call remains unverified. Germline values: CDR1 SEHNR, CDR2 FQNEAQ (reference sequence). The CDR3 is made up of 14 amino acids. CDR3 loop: CASSTGTQKNIQYF.

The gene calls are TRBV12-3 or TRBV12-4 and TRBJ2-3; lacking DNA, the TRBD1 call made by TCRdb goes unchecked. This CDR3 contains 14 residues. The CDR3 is CASSLFSPRDTQYF.

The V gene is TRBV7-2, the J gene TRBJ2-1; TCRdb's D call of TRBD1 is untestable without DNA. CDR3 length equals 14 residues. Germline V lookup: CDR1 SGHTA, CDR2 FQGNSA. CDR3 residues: CASSLTAGANEQFF.

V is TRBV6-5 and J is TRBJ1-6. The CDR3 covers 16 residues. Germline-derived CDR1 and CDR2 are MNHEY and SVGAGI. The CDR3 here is CASSLTGTPYNSPLHF.

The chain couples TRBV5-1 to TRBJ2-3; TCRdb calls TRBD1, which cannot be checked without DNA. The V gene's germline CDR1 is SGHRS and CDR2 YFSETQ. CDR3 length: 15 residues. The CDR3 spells CASSLGSRGPDTQYF.

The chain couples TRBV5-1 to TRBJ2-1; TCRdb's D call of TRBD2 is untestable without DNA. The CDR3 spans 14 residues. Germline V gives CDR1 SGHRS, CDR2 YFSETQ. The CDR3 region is CASNLAGAWDEQFF.

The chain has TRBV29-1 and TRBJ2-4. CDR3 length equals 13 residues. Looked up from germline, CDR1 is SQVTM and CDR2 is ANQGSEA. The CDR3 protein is CSVGGLGFNIQYF.

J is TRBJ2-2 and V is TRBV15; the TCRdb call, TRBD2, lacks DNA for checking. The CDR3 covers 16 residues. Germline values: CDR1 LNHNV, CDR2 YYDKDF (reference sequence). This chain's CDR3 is CATSRGGLAGTGELFF.

This chain's CDR3 is CASSPRGGRLFF. This chain uses TRBV5-6 with TRBJ2-2; there is no DNA to check the TCRdb D call of TRBD1. The CDR3 totals 12 residues. Germline V gene data show CDR1 as SGHDT and CDR2 as YYEEEE.

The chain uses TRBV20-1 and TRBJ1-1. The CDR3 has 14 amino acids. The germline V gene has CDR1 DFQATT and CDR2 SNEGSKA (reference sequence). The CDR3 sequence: CSAQPRDKNTEAFF.